This T cell receptor beta chain comes out of a study of cytomegalovirus exposure and HLA in healthy donors. CDR1 is MNHNS and CDR2 is SASEGT in the germline V gene. The length of the CDR3 is 14 residues. Trimming cost V 1 base and J 8 bases, with 14 bases left between them. A multiplex PCR was run with 60 Vbeta primers and 13 Jbeta primers. Profiled with immunoSEQ multiplex PCR; TCRdb holds only in-frame clones, not every one. The sample records about 130,000 clones, 65% to 80% being singletons. The chain uses TRBV6-1 and TRBJ1-2; possible D gene TRBD1, 5 bases. The sequencing input was PBMCs. The TCR comes from a woman aged 18-35 years in good health and CMV-seronegative. DNA of the CDR3: TGTGCCAGCAGTGAAGACGGGAGACAGCAGGGCTACACCTTC. Translating it yields CASSEDGRQQGYTF.